This T cell receptor (beta chain) stems from a study of T cells expressing NK-cell markers. Worth noting for this clonotype: Its antigen is still unknown.

Study findings and constraints: These clonotypes additionally ranked first within the CD3+CD56-NKG2C+ fraction of a few donors.

The CDR3 runs 14 residues. Per germline, CDR1 MRHNA and CDR2 SNTAGT. TCRdb reprocessed the 5' RACE reads and reports one entry per CDR3 protein, with no DNA. The listing records around 470,000 distinct CDR3 sequences. Sequencing was carried out using blood T cells: a sorted CD56 or NKG2C T cell subset, CD4+ or CD8+ T cells, or bulk PBMC T cells (not recorded which). The source of this sequence is a woman aged 45-60 years in good health. The chain has TRBV6-4 and TRBJ1-1; the TCRdb call, TRBD1, lacks DNA for checking. CDR3 loop: CASSTDSGGSEAFF.